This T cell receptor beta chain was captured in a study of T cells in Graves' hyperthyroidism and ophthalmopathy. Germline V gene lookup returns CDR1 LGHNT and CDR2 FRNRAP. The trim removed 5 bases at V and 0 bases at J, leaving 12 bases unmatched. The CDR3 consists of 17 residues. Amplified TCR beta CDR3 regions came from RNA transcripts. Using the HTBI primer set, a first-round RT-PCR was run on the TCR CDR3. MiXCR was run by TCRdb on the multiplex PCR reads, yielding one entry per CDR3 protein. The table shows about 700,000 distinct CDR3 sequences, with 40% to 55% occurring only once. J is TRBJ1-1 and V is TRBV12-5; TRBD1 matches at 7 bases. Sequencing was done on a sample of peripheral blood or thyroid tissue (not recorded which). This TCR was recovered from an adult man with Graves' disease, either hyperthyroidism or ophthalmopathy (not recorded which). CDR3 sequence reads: CASGIFGTANMNTEAFF. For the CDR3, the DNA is TGTGCTAGTGGTATCTTCGGGACAGCAAACATGAACACTGAAGCTTTCTTT.